This T cell receptor beta chain was profiled in a study of STAT3 mutations in large granular lymphocyte leukemia. The wider study: Roughly half of the longitudinally sequenced T-LGLL patients carried detectable canonical activating STAT3 mutations. Immunosuppressive therapy was given to more than half of T-LGLL patients.

Germline V lookup: CDR1 WSHSY, CDR2 SAAADI. CDR3 length: 16 amino acids. V gave up 8 bases and J gave up 0 bases, with 17 bases separating them. Only one count was recorded for this clone. The target antigen is unknown. Tens of thousands of productive templates were obtained per sample on average. TCRdb's table, derived via immunoSEQ multiplex PCR, lists solely in-frame clones and lacks some. This table holds roughly 35,000 clones, approximately 91% found once. Study conclusions and caveats: Some patients had dominant TCR clones larger than their STAT3 mutant burden. Every T-cell large granular lymphocyte leukemia patient had at least one immunodominant TCR beta clonotype.

The clonotype comes from a human donor with T large granular lymphocyte leukemia. Some clones in this sample may be carry-over from other donors' samples. Sequencing was performed on PBMCs. This chain uses TRBV10-2 with TRBJ2-1; D gene uncertain. The CDR3 DNA follows: TGCGCCAGCCACCACCTAGGACCAAGCTCCTACAATGAGCAGTTCTTC. The encoded protein is CASHHLGPSSYNEQFF.